A selection of T cell receptor beta chains follows, all from one sample in a study of T-cell memory formation after mild COVID-19. TCRdb re-derived calls from the 5' RACE reads in MiXCR, one entry per CDR3 protein. This table has around 420,000 distinct CDR3 sequences, around 24% appearing once. The sequenced material came from PBMCs or a T cell subset sorted from them (not recorded which). The receptors originated from an adult woman who had mild COVID-19 (a few samples of this study predate the infection). Cell type and time point are not known. The CDR3 runs from the conserved cysteine through the conserved F or W. D genes are given only for firm matches. Part of the rows lack a size; the others show once, few, many or a class for expanded clones.

V,D,size,J,DNA,CDR3
TRBV7-2,NA,many,TRBJ1-1,TGTGCCAGCAGCCCCGGGCCGATGAACACTGAAGCTTTCTTT,CASSPGPMNTEAFF
TRBV6-2/TRBV6-3,TRBD1,NA,TRBJ2-5,TGTGCCAGCAGTCTGGACAGGGACGGGGAGACCCAGTACTTC,CASSLDRDGETQYF
TRBV7-9,NA,NA,TRBJ1-1,TGTGCCAGCAGCTTAAGGGAGGTTAGCACTGAAGCTTTCTTT,CASSLREVSTEAFF
TRBV20-1,NA,once,TRBJ2-1,TGCAGTGGAACACAGGGGGGGAATGAGCAGTTCTTC,CSGTQGGNEQFF
TRBV6-2/TRBV6-3,NA,few,TRBJ1-1,TGTGCCAGCAGTTCCATCACGACCGACGGACTAGAAGCTTTCTTT,CASSSITTDGLEAFF
TRBV24-1,NA,NA,TRBJ2-1,TGTGCCACCAGTGATCCCGAGAGCGGAGGACCGTTGGACAATGAGCAGTTCTTC,CATSDPESGGPLDNEQFF
TRBV6-1,TRBD1,NA,TRBJ1-4,TGTGCCAGCAGAGCCGGGACAGCAACTAATGAAAAACTGTTTTTT,CASRAGTATNEKLFF
TRBV2,TRBD1,NA,TRBJ1-4,TGTGCCAGCAGTGAGGACAGGACTAATGAAAAACTGTTTTTT,CASSEDRTNEKLFF
TRBV27,TRBD1,NA,TRBJ2-7,TGTGCCAGCAGCCTGAATGCAGGGGGCAGATACTACGAGCAGTACTTC,CASSLNAGGRYYEQYF
TRBV19,NA,few,TRBJ2-3,TGTGCCAGTAGTGATCACGGGACTCAACGCACAGATACGCAGTATTTT,CASSDHGTQRTDTQYF
TRBV25-1,NA,few,TRBJ2-5,TGTGCCAGCAGTGAATTGAGGGGGCAAGAGACCCAGTACTTC,CASSELRGQETQYF
TRBV25-1,NA,few,TRBJ1-3,TGTGCCAGCAGTGAATCCGGGGGCTCTGGAAACACCATATATTTT,CASSESGGSGNTIYF
TRBV9,NA,few,TRBJ2-6,TGTGCCAGCAGCGTAGGGGGACACTCGGCCAACGTCCTGACTTTC,CASSVGGHSANVLTF
TRBV5-1,TRBD2,NA,TRBJ2-6,TGCGCCAGCAGCGGGACCGGGACTAGCGGCTCTGGGGCCAACGTCCTGACTTTC,CASSGTGTSGSGANVLTF
TRBV13,TRBD1,NA,TRBJ2-7,TGTGCCAGCAGCACACAGGGGGCTGACGAGCAGTACTTC,CASSTQGADEQYF
TRBV18,TRBD2,NA,TRBJ2-2,TGTGCCAGCTCACCAGAAGCTAGCGGGAGGGCCGGCACCGGGGAGCTGTTTTTT,CASSPEASGRAGTGELFF
TRBV4-2,NA,NA,TRBJ1-2,TGTGCCAGCAGCCAGGGGCAGGCCGGCGGCTACACCTTC,CASSQGQAGGYTF
TRBV6-5,NA,NA,TRBJ2-1,TGTGCCAGCAGTTACTCTGTATTAGCGGATGAGCAGTTCTTC,CASSYSVLADEQFF
TRBV4-3,TRBD2,NA,TRBJ2-2,TGCGCCAGCAGCCAAGGGGCGGGAGCGGACACCGGGGAGCTGTTTTTT,CASSQGAGADTGELFF
TRBV2,NA,NA,TRBJ2-3,TGTGCCAGCAGTGAGACCGCAGATACGCAGTATTTT,CASSETADTQYF
TRBV3-1,NA,NA,TRBJ1-1,TGTGCCAGCAGCCCCCTCCCAAGTAACACTGAAGCTTTCTTT,CASSPLPSNTEAFF
TRBV30,TRBD1,few,TRBJ1-6,TGTGCCTGCCCCAGGGGGCCGGGACGATCACCCCTCCACTTT,CACPRGPGRSPLHF
TRBV7-9,NA,few,TRBJ1-2,TGTGCCAGCAGCTTGTCGACAGGTTCGGCGCACTATGGCTACACCTTC,CASSLSTGSAHYGYTF
TRBV7-2,NA,few,TRBJ1-2,TGTGCCAGCAGCTTCCGGGGTGGCTACACCTTC,CASSFRGGYTF
TRBV2,TRBD1,few,TRBJ1-2,TGTGCCGGACAGGGGGGAAACTATGGCTACACCTTC,CAGQGGNYGYTF
TRBV25-1,NA,NA,TRBJ1-1,TGTGCCAGCAGGCCGGGACCGAACACTGAAGCTTTCTTT,CASRPGPNTEAFF
TRBV5-1,NA,few,TRBJ1-1,TGCGCCAGCAGCTTGGCCGACGGATACACTGAAGCTTTCTTT,CASSLADGYTEAFF